The 32 T cell receptor beta chains below come from one sample, sequenced in a study of blood T cell repertoires in COVID-19. Sequencing used immunoSEQ multiplex PCR; TCRdb keeps in-frame clones, though not all of them. The sample contains about 150,000 clones, approximately 84% of which appear only once. Sequencing used peripheral blood. The receptor set was obtained from a man in his 70s with acute or convalescent COVID-19.

V and J are TRBV7-9 and TRBJ2-1; weak D call: TRBD2 (5 bases). This CDR3 region has 13 residues. V was clipped by 1 base and J by 9 bases, with 10 bases between them. Germline lookup yields CDR1 SEHNR and CDR2 FQNEAQ (reference sequence). Written as DNA, the CDR3 is TGTGCCAGCAGCTTAGTAGAGGGCGGTGAGCAGTTCTTC. Its translation is CASSLVEGGEQFF.

The rearrangement uses TRBV10-3 and TRBJ1-1, with D tentatively TRBD1 (5 bases). V lost 6 bases to trimming and J lost 4 bases, with 6 bases between them. The CDR3 sequence is 11 residues long. Per germline, CDR1 ENHRY and CDR2 SYGVKD. In nucleotides, the CDR3 is TGTGCCATCAGAAGGGGCACTGAAGCTTTCTTT. This encodes CAIRRGTEAFF.

V gene TRBV3-1 (or the pseudogene TRBV3-2) combines with J gene TRBJ1-2, with D perhaps matching TRBD1 (5 bases). The CDR3 is 14 amino acids. Germline CDR1 and CDR2: LGHDT and YNNKEL (reference sequence). V was cut by 2 bases and J by 4 bases, with 11 bases left in between. The CDR3 bases are TGTGCCAGCAGCCAATGGCAGGGAGGCTATGGCTACACCTTC. This encodes CASSQWQGGYGYTF.

The V and J genes are TRBV7-2 and TRBJ2-7; the match to TRBD2 covers 13 bases. Germline V gene data show CDR1 as SGHTA and CDR2 as FQGNSA. V trimming: 6 bases; J trimming: 0 bases; junction bases outside the gene matches: 14. The CDR3 sequence is 19 residues long. CDR3 protein: CASRWTSGSFRGSSYEQYF. CDR3 nucleotide sequence: TGTGCCAGCAGATGGACTAGCGGGAGTTTCAGGGGGAGCTCCTACGAGCAGTACTTC.

The V gene is TRBV7-6, the J gene TRBJ2-1; 7 bases line up with TRBD2. The CDR3 sequence is 16 residues long. V shed 1 base and J 7 bases; nucleotides not matched to a gene: 10. Germline lookup yields CDR1 SGHVS and CDR2 FNYEAQ. In DNA form, the CDR3 reads TGTGCCAGCAGCTTAGTGGCGGGAGTCGCAAGGAATGAGCAGTTCTTC. It specifies CASSLVAGVARNEQFF.

The rearrangement uses TRBV6-1 and TRBJ2-5, with TRBD2 matching over 8 bases. This CDR3 is built from 19 residues. Germline CDR1 MNHNS, CDR2 SASEGT. Trimming cost V 1 base and J 3 bases; bases outside gene matches: 16. The CDR3 region is CASSEGPGGRPRREETQYF. The CDR3 DNA follows: TGTGCCAGCAGTGAAGGTCCGGGCGGGAGGCCCAGGCGGGAAGAGACCCAGTACTTC.

This clone has just one count. The chain uses TRBV4-1 and TRBJ2-3; TRBD2 is a possible D gene (7 bases). The ends were cut back, 2 bases at V and 10 bases at J, with 19 bases in the middle. The germline CDR1 and CDR2 sequences are MGHRA and YSYEKL. The CDR3 runs to 15 residues. For the CDR3, the DNA is TGCGCCAGCAGCCAACCGGGGGGCGCGCGGGGTTCGCAGTATTTT. Amino acid sequence: CASSQPGGARGSQYF.

V gene TRBV7-9 combines with J gene TRBJ2-3; TRBD1 matches 9 bases. Germline CDR1 and CDR2: SEHNR and FQNEAQ (reference sequence). The CDR3 length is 16 residues. The V and J ends lost 5 bases and 4 bases, in that order; junction bases with no gene match: 10. The CDR3 bases are TGTGCCAGCAGCCTAGGGACAGGGCGGTTTGCAGATACGCAGTATTTT. Translation: CASSLGTGRFADTQYF.

The V call is TRBV21-1, the J call TRBJ2-5; the table assigns TRBD1, which was not confirmed against the DNA. TRBV21-1 is reported as a pseudogene. The CDR3 contains 13 residues. CDR3 bases: TGTGCCAGCAGCAAACAGGGAAAAGAGACCCAGTACTTC. Translation gives CASSKQGKETQYF.

This rearrangement joins TRBV5-1 to TRBJ1-2; no firm D call. The CDR3 loop spans 12 amino acids. Trimming removed 0 bases at V and 10 bases at J, with 10 bases between. Germline loops: CDR1 SGHRS, CDR2 YFSETQ. CDR3 DNA sequence: TGCGCCAGCAGCTTGGATTGGAGGGACTACACCTTC. Translation gives CASSLDWRDYTF. Full variable domain (missing parts from reference TRBV5-1 and TRBJ1-2): KAGVTQTPRYLIKTRGQQVTLSCSPISGHRSVSWYQQTPGQGLQFLFEYFSETQRNKGNFPGRFSGRQFSNSRSEMNVSTLELGDSALYLCASSLDWRDYTFGSGTRLTVV.

The CDR3 DNA sequence: TGTGCCAGCAGCTTAGAGGCCGCGGGGGGGGCTAGCACAGATACGCAGTATTTT. Protein sequence: CASSLEAAGGASTDTQYF. The chain is built from TRBV7-2 and TRBJ2-3, with 9 nucleotides matching TRBD2. Losses at the gene ends were 1 base for V and 0 bases for J; bases not matched to a gene: 8. The CDR3 runs to 18 residues. Germline V gives CDR1 SGHTA, CDR2 FQGNSA.

The chain joins TRBV19 to TRBJ1-5; D possibly corresponds to TRBD1 (5 bases). CDR1 is LNHDA, CDR2 SQIVND, per germline (reference sequence). The V end lost 4 bases, the J end lost 0 bases, and 7 bases lay between the germline ends. The CDR3 has 14 residues. CDR3 DNA: TGTGCCAGTAGTACGACAGTTAGCAATCAGCCCCAGCATTTT. Protein product: CASSTTVSNQPQHF.

V gene TRBV18 combines with J gene TRBJ1-2; a possible D gene is TRBD1 (5 bases). The CDR3 has 13 residues. The germline CDR1 and CDR2 sequences are KGHSH and LQKENI. V was cut by 4 bases and J by 2 bases, with 8 bases left in between. CDR3 loop: CASSLDNNYGYTF. CDR3 in DNA: TGTGCCAGCTCACTGGACAACAACTATGGCTACACCTTC.

The chain links TRBV10-3 to TRBJ2-1; the D gene is possibly TRBD2 (7 bases). The CDR3 runs 16 residues. Germline CDR1 and CDR2: ENHRY and SYGVKD. The V gene lost 4 bases and the J gene lost 8 bases, with 21 bases spanning the gap. CDR3 DNA: TGTGCCATCAGTGGTCCCGGGGGGCAGGGTGGGGATGAGCAGTTCTTC. Amino acid sequence: CAISGPGGQGGDEQFF.

This chain joins TRBV2 and TRBJ1-4; D unclear. The CDR3 loop spans 14 amino acids. The ends were cut back, 2 bases at V and 0 bases at J, with 4 bases in the middle. The germline gives CDR1 SNHLY, CDR2 FYNNEI. The CDR3, as DNA: TGTGCCAGCAGTGAATGGCCAACTAATGAAAAACTGTTTTTT. This encodes CASSEWPTNEKLFF.

Note on this clone: At one boundary the junction diverges from the germline segment, which might be a read error. This rearrangement joins TRBV2 to TRBJ2-5; 7 positions agree with TRBD1. This CDR3 is 14 amino acids long. Germline loops: CDR1 SNHLY, CDR2 FYNNEI. CDR3: CASREGTVQETQYF. The DNA for the CDR3 is TGTGCCAGCAGAGAAGGGACAGTCCAAGAGACCCAGTACTTC.

As concerns this clone: The identical CDR3 is also encoded by other nucleotide sequences in the sample. V usage is TRBV7-2 and J usage is TRBJ1-1, with a weak D call TRBD1 (5 bases). Germline CDR1 reads SGHTA; CDR2 reads FQGNSA. With 1 base removed from V and 1 base from J, the gap between germline ends came to 7 bases. This CDR3 region has 14 residues. The CDR3 region is CASSLGGGNTEAFF. The CDR3 DNA follows: TGTGCCAGCAGCTTAGGGGGGGGGAACACTGAAGCTTTCTTT.

The V call is TRBV7-3, the J call TRBJ2-2, with no clear D. Germline V gives CDR1 SGHTA, CDR2 FQGTGA. The CDR3 length is 13 residues. V lost 8 bases to trimming and J lost 0 bases, with 7 bases between them. CDR3 sequence (DNA): TGTGCCAGCGCCAGCGCGAACACCGGGGAGCTGTTTTTT. It yields the protein CASASANTGELFF.

This chain links TRBV7-8 with TRBJ2-1, with TRBD2 identical over 7 bases. CDR1 is SGHVS and CDR2 is FQNEAQ in the germline V gene. After removal of 1 base from V and 9 bases from J, the junction contained 6 bases not matched to a gene. The CDR3 runs 14 residues. In DNA form, the CDR3 reads TGTGCCAGCAGCTTAGGGGGAGCGGGGAGTGAGCAGTTCTTC. Protein product: CASSLGGAGSEQFF.

The chain couples TRBV6-5 to TRBJ2-5; 8 bases fit TRBD1. V shed 6 bases, J shed 1 base, and the junction held 4 bases outside the gene matches. The CDR3 sequence is 14 residues long. Germline CDR1 MNHEY, CDR2 SVGAGI. The CDR3 is CASRQGAAQETQYF. The CDR3, as DNA: TGTGCCAGCAGGCAGGGGGCCGCCCAAGAGACCCAGTACTTC.

The genes are TRBV29-1 and TRBJ1-4; possible D gene TRBD1, 5 bases. The CDR3 is 12 amino acids. Germline assignment: CDR1 SQVTM and CDR2 ANQGSEA. Trimming removed 3 bases at V and 7 bases at J, with 9 bases between. CDR3 sequence (DNA): TGCAGCGTTGAGCAGGGAGGTGAAAAACTGTTTTTT. Protein product: CSVEQGGEKLFF.

The genes are TRBV2 and TRBJ1-4; D unclear. The CDR3 length is 15 residues. V lost 4 bases and J lost 7, with 16 bases in between. Germline CDR1 and CDR2: SNHLY and FYNNEI. Written as DNA, the CDR3 is TGTGCCAGCAGTGTGGGCCGGCCTGAGCCTGAAAAACTGTTTTTT. This encodes CASSVGRPEPEKLFF.

CDR3 in DNA: TGCGCCAGCAGCCTTCCTAGCGGGGGGGCCCAATCTGCCTACGAGCAGTACTTC. Its protein is CASSLPSGGAQSAYEQYF. This chain uses TRBV4-1 with TRBJ2-7; 12 nucleotides align to TRBD2. CDR1 and CDR2 from the germline V gene are MGHRA and YSYEKL. The CDR3 length is 18 residues. With 4 bases clipped from V and 2 bases from J, the junction kept 12 bases outside the gene matches.

This clone was seen once. The chain has TRBV6-5 and TRBJ1-1; no clear D. V was shortened by 7 bases and J by 1 base, with 10 bases between the two germline ends. The CDR3 has 13 residues. Per germline, CDR1 MNHEY and CDR2 SVGAGI. Here the CDR3 reads CASTKLGNTEAFF. The CDR3 DNA is TGTGCCAGCACCAAACTCGGGAACACTGAAGCTTTCTTT.

The chain recombines TRBV9 with TRBJ2-7; possible D gene TRBD2, 6 bases. Germline V CDR1 and CDR2: SGDLS, YYNGEE. Between the trimmed V and J ends, which lost 5 bases and 3 bases, there was a span of 21 bases. This CDR3 has 16 residues. In DNA form, the CDR3 reads TGTGCCAGCAGGGGGGAGGTCAGGCCGGAAAACTACGAGCAGTACTTC. Translated: CASRGEVRPENYEQYF.

The chain has TRBV28 and TRBJ1-2; no clear D gene. The CDR3 runs 16 residues. V was pared by 3 bases and J by 1 base, with 15 bases between. Germline CDR1 and CDR2: MDHEN and SYDVKM. The CDR3 DNA is TGTGCCAGCAGTTTTGTTTTAGAGGTGGTTAACTATGGCTACACCTTC. This encodes CASSFVLEVVNYGYTF.

This chain uses TRBV11-2 with TRBJ2-1; D is uncertain. This CDR3 region has 14 residues. Trimming shortened V by 4 bases and J by 15 bases, and 22 bases separated the two germline ends. CDR1 and CDR2 from the germline V gene are SGHAT and FQNNGV. The CDR3 DNA is TGTGCCAGCAGCTCCCCTTCATCCGGGTCTTTTCTGTTCTTC. Translated: CASSSPSSGSFLFF.

The J gene is TRBJ1-4, the V gene TRBV2; 8 nucleotides agree with TRBD1. The CDR3 sequence is 13 residues long. The ends lost 6 bases at V and 5 bases at J; junction bases unmatched: 2. Per germline, CDR1 SNHLY and CDR2 FYNNEI. CDR3 region: CASSRGPNEKLFF. The CDR3 coding sequence is TGTGCCAGCAGCAGGGGGCCAAATGAAAAACTGTTTTTT.

The chain employs TRBV5-6 and TRBJ1-3; no clear D. The V gene lost 5 bases and the J gene lost 1 base, with 7 bases spanning the gap. The CDR3 has 13 residues. Germline V gene lookup returns CDR1 SGHDT and CDR2 YYEEEE. The CDR3 spells CASRWRSGNTIYF. In DNA form, the CDR3 reads TGTGCCAGCAGGTGGAGGTCTGGAAACACCATATATTTT.

V usage is TRBV7-6 and J usage is TRBJ2-5; 9 positions match TRBD1. Trimming at V came to 5 bases and at J to 5 bases, leaving 6 bases not matched to a gene. Germline V gene data show CDR1 as SGHVS and CDR2 as FNYEAQ. There are 14 residues in the CDR3. Here the CDR3 DNA reads TGTGCCAGCAGCATGACAGGGGGTTGGGAGACCCAGTACTTC. Encoded protein: CASSMTGGWETQYF.

The V call is TRBV5-6, the J call TRBJ1-6, with D unclear. This CDR3 has 16 amino acids. Germline loops: CDR1 SGHDT, CDR2 YYEEEE. V gave up 5 bases and J gave up 0 bases, with 12 bases separating them. CDR3 DNA sequence: TGTGCCAGCAGTTATGACGGGAGCTCCTATAATTCACCCCTCCACTTT. This gives the protein CASSYDGSSYNSPLHF.

About this clone: Within the sample, other DNA sequences also encode this same CDR3. In DNA form, the CDR3 reads TGTGCCAGCAGCTTTCGCGGTGGCTACACCTTC. Its translation: CASSFRGGYTF. This chain joins TRBV11-2 and TRBJ1-2; D call uncertain. The ends were cut back, 3 bases at V and 7 bases at J, with 6 bases in the middle. The CDR3 is made up of 11 amino acids. CDR1 is SGHAT, CDR2 FQNNGV, per germline.